This TCR beta chain came from a study of cytomegalovirus exposure and HLA in healthy donors (dated by TCRdb to about 2017). Concerning the study at large: In an earlier analysis of some 550 of the donors, under 300 Gb of sequence data and some 100 million unique TCR beta sequences from roughly 190 million T cells were reported. Approximately 300 gigabases of sequencing data and around 80 million unique TCR sequences made up an early release that covered 640 HLA-typed donors. Of the 398 genotyped donors, roughly 85% fell in the genetic ancestry cluster associated with self-reported Caucasian donors. The study was designed to test whether signatures of past pathogen exposure could be identified by cataloging public T cell receptors. The study profiled the T cell repertoires of some 610 subjects by immunosequencing and related them to cytomegalovirus serostatus. In addition to the first cohort of approximately 670 subjects, a separate validation cohort of around 110 different subjects was used. High-throughput TCR immunosequencing, statistical association of individual TCRs with disease status, and machine learning were combined to predict cytomegalovirus infection status. A later analysis re-examined previously published TCR beta repertoires from hundreds of donors and added high-resolution HLA genotyping to investigate patterns of TCR occurrence. In the later analysis, no new phenotypic data were used to find candidate immune exposures; instead, reliance was placed on TCR beta sequences and their occurrence across donors. An earlier analysis of approximately 500 of the donors applied high-throughput TCR beta sequencing to assess whether each TCR beta V gene segment acted as functional or pseudogenic. Donor age, sex, ethnicity and CMV serostatus were collected together with the repertoire data. A later genetic analysis took genome-wide SNP genotypes for about three fifths of the 666 donors and used that subset as a discovery cohort. All discovery cohort repertoires had been generated on a single sequencing platform. Both class I and class II loci were covered by HLA typing, at four-digit resolution. Typing coverage varied by locus: about 620-640 donors for A, B, C, DRB1 and DQB1; roughly 560 for DQA1; more than 600 for DPA1; fewer than 480 for DPB1. About five DR-DQ haplotypes were treated as single units for association and clustering because of strong linkage in the cohort. Among roughly 400 genotyped donors of the cohort, an average of roughly 230,000 unique TCR beta nucleotide sequences was sequenced per donor, of which about 19% were non-productive.

The receptor library was made with the immunoSEQ multiplex PCR assay. The multiplex PCR relied on a mix of 60 forward primers for TCR Vbeta segments and 13 reverse primers for TCR Jbeta segments. The CDR3 region of rearranged TCR beta genes was amplified from genomic DNA by a multiplex PCR assay. The amplified TCR beta libraries were sequenced on the Illumina HiSeq System as 87-base-pair reads. The original pipeline was this. In a later analysis, roughly 80 million unique TCR beta chains were counted across the 500 to 850 repertoires, and roughly 11 million of these chains were shared by at least two donors. A nearest-neighbor algorithm error-corrected the raw reads and collapsed the reads into unique sequences, merging closely related sequences to remove PCR and sequencing errors. Alignment of CDR3 sequences to IMGT reference sequences was used to assign V, D and J gene segments. For a sequence to be retained, at least a six-nucleotide match to both a V gene segment and a J gene segment was required. A rearrangement counted as productive if the CDR3 had no stop codons and remained in frame with V and J, and every other rearrangement counted as non-productive. Following IMGT convention, CDR3 was defined as the stretch from the second conserved V-encoded cysteine up to the conserved J-encoded phenylalanine. In an earlier analysis of roughly 580 of the donors, sequences lacking an unambiguous match to a single V gene segment were excluded. In an earlier analysis of about 590 of the donors, a V segment was called functional when productive rearrangements were above 56.7%, and segregating when the standard deviation between donors exceeded 5%. A statistical classification framework was built to diagnose cytomegalovirus status from the catalog of TCR beta chain sequences. A later analysis assigned V and J genes by comparing TCR nucleotide sequences with IMGT/GENE-DB human TR gene sequences. In a later analysis, CDR3 sequences and most-parsimonious VDJ recombination scenarios were assigned using the TCRdist pipeline. In a later analysis, each TCR beta chain was defined by its CDR3 amino acid sequence together with its V-gene family, and reads lacking a unique V-gene family were excluded. In a later analysis, 500 to 700 highly shared, low-generation-probability nucleotide sequences were removed to address suspected cross-contamination and a sequencing artifact. For each public chain, a later analysis derived a clonal expansion index from normalized ranks of inferred template counts within each repertoire. Generation probabilities in a later analysis came from a VDJ recombination model fitted to out-of-frame rearrangements, and those results were checked against IGoR. In a later analysis, hypergeometric tests were used to score TCR-TCR, TCR-HLA and TCR-CMV co-occurrence, with a repertoire-size bias correction applied to TCR pairs. A later analysis estimated false discovery rates by permuting HLA or CMV assignments 20 times. A later analysis grouped co-occurring TCRs with DBSCAN, adding TCRdist sequence similarity when clustering within HLA-allele-positive subsets. Repertoires with fewer than 30,000 or more than 120,000 public chains were left out of co-occurrence clustering, as were five repertoires with anomalous nucleotide sharing. TCRdb retrieved this table from immuneACCESS and kept in-frame rearrangements only. Not all clones are present; in checked studies, unresolved V genes account for under half, and no reason is known for the remainder. That table furnishes V, J and clone size, whereas the DNA furnished D and trimming. The sample table lists 100,000 to 150,000 clones, around 81% of them with a count of one. The ten largest clones represent approximately 1.3% of the sample.

For this clone: No antigen is known for it. No quality values exist for individual bases; no much larger clone is one base distant.

In total, 500 to 700 healthy bone marrow donors made up the cohort. At the time of sampling, all cohort members were nominally healthy, though unrecorded immune exposures were likely present. The donor tested CMV seronegative and was one of the 352 seronegative cohort members. A peripheral blood sample was provided by each donor, and peripheral blood mononuclear cells were used for TCR beta sequencing. Genomic DNA was extracted from the blood cell samples with the Qiagen DNeasy Blood Extraction Kit. Broader findings and caveats from the paper: The 87-base-pair reads could not distinguish some IMGT-functional V segments, including TRBV6-2 and TRBV6-3, so those segments were excluded. A further reported finding was that TCR beta sequences accurately predicted the HLA-A and HLA-B alleles for most subjects in the first cohort. In vitro tests confirmed that three of the cytomegalovirus-associated TCR beta chains recognize cytomegalovirus antigens. Strong co-occurrence of HLA alleles, especially DR and DQ, made assigning TCR associations to individual alleles difficult. An earlier analysis of roughly 570 of the donors showed that most TCR beta V segments appeared in productive rearrangements either about 87% or about 30% of the time, which broadly matched IMGT annotations. Several of the top co-occurrence clusters appeared to be linked to parvovirus B19, influenza, CMV and Epstein-Barr virus, according to a later analysis. A later genetic analysis associated a missense DCLRE1C variant with V-gene and J-gene trimming of TCR beta chains, and an independent cohort replicated the association. While some public TCRs were present in many individuals, most TCR sequences turned up only very rarely across donors. A later analysis found that TCR association rates varied across HLA loci, with DRB1 alleles showing the most associated TCRs and HLA-C alleles the fewest. The classifier was reported to diagnose cytomegalovirus status with high specificity and sensitivity in both the original cohort and the validation cohort. The only immune exposure information available for the cohort was CMV serostatus. In a later analysis, HLA-associated TCR beta chains showed more clonal expansion and lower generation probabilities than non-associated chains that were equally common. The study gave a list of 150 to 200 TCR beta chains associated with cytomegalovirus. Most CMV-associated TCR beta chains appeared to be HLA-restricted in a later analysis, and the HLA associations seemed to be driven largely by CMV exposure. Presence/absence analyses assumed roughly uniform sequencing depth across donors, an assumption that may not hold. A cluster of highly shared sequence variants was judged likely to be a technical artifact of the sequencing pipeline. Linkage disequilibrium might explain the correlated functional status among segregating V segments, but an unknown experimental factor could not be ruled out. A later genetic analysis reported fewer N-insertions in productive TCRs among donors in an Asian-associated ancestry cluster than the roughly 720-donor mean. The authors suggested that the approach could potentially be extended to other disease states and immunological phenotypes. In this cohort, only TCR beta chains were sequenced, and detectable features were limited by the absence of alpha or paired-chain data. Because HLA typing was missing for some donors at each locus, association tests included only the typed subset. Because counts were too low, around 18 rarely observed V segments, including chromosome 9 orphons, were left out of the earlier analysis of approximately 500 of the donors. In a later analysis, 16,951 TCR beta sequences were associated with specific HLA alleles at a false discovery rate of 0.05.

V is trimmed back by 4 bases and J by 1 base, and the junction contains 10 bases that no gene match accounts for. CDR3 length: 19 amino acids, cysteine to phenylalanine. Only the CDR3 portion is preserved as DNA: 57 bases, with reading frame beginning at the first base. The germline V gene (reference sequence) provides CDR1 MNHEY and CDR2 SMNVEV. Sequenced sample: PBMCs. The receptor was derived from a female donor in good health and CMV-seronegative. The chain links TRBV27 with TRBJ2-3, with TRBD2 identical over 14 junction bases. The nucleotide sequence is TGTGCCAGCAGTTCCCAGGGACTAGCGGGGGCGGGTGGCACAGATACGCAGTATTTT. Translated, it reads CASSSQGLAGAGGTDTQYF.